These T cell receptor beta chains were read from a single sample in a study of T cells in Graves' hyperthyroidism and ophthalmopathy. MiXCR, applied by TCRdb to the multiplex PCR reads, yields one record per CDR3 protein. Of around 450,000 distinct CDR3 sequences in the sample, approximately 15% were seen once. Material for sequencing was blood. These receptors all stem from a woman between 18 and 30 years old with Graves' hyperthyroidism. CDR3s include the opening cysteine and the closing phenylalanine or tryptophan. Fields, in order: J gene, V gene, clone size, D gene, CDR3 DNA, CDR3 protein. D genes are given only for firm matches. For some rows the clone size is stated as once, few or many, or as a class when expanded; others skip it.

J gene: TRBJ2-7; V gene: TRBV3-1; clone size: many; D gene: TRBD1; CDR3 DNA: TGTGCCAGCAGCGACAGACAGGGGGCTAGCTACGAGCAGTACTTC; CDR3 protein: CASSDRQGASYEQYF
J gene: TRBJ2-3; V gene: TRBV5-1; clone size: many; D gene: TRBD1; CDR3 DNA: TGCGCCAGCAGTCCCGGGACAGGGGGCTTTGCAGATACGCAGTATTTT; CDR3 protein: CASSPGTGGFADTQYF
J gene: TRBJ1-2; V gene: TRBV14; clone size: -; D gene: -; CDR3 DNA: TGTGCCAGCAGCCTGAACCTGGGGAACTATGGCTACACCTTC; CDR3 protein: CASSLNLGNYGYTF
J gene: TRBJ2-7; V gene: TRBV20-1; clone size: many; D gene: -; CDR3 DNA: TGCAGTTCGGAGGGGGGCGGACAACCGGGCGAGCAGTACTTC; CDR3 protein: CSSEGGGQPGEQYF
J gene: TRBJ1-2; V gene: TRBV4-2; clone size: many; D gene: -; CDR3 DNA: TGTGCCAGCAGCCAAGATCGGCGGACCTATGGCTACACCTTC; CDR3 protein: CASSQDRRTYGYTF
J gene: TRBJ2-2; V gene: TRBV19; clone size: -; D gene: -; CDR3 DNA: TGTGCCAGTAGTATAGGTACCGGGGGCACCGGGGAGCTGTTTTTT; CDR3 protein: CASSIGTGGTGELFF
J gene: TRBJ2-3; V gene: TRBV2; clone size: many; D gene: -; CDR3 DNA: TGTGCCAGCAGCGAGGGTACGCAGTATTTT; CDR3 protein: CASSEGTQYF
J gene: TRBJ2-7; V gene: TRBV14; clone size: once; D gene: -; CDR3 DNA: TGTGCCAGCAGCCGATCAGCGGGTTGGAACTACGAGCAGTACTTC; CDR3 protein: CASSRSAGWNYEQYF
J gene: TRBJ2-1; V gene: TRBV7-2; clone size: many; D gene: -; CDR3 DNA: TGTGCCAGCAGCTCCTTTGTCCTCGGGACCAATGAGCAGTTCTTC; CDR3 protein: CASSSFVLGTNEQFF
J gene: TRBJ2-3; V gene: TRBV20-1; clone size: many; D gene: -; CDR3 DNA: TGCAGTGCACCACCGGGCCGCCGGAGCTCAGCTAGCACAGATACGCAGTATTTT; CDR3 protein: CSAPPGRRSSASTDTQYF